A selection of T cell receptor beta chains follows, all from one sample in a study of blood T cell repertoires in COVID-19. Measured with immunoSEQ multiplex PCR; TCRdb has only the in-frame clones, and not every one. The top ten hold roughly 1.4% of the sample, which has 440,000 or so clones, around 89% seen once. The sample consisted of peripheral blood. The receptor set was obtained from a middle-aged woman with COVID-19, enrolled during active disease. Both conserved end residues are part of each CDR3.

cdr3_length j_call v_call cdr3_aa
13 TRBJ2-1 TRBV15 CATSLGSYNEQFF
12 TRBJ2-1 TRBV2 CASSDSYNEQFF
13 TRBJ2-3 TRBV7-2 CASSFGTSDTQYF
11 TRBJ1-6 TRBV28 CASRANSPLHF
15 TRBJ1-5 TRBV18 CASSPYSPGDQPQHF
12 TRBJ2-7 TRBV6-2/TRBV6-3 CASSHPNRGKYF
12 TRBJ1-3 TRBV10-3 CAISDSLNTIYF
13 TRBJ2-7 TRBV9 CASAQGFSTGQYF
14 TRBJ2-7 TRBV27 CASSDFGTGVEQYF
13 TRBJ1-1 TRBV7-7 CASSLVRGAEAFF
14 TRBJ1-2 TRBV19 CASSPTDRGHGYTF
13 TRBJ2-3 TRBV12-3/TRBV12-4 CASRPSSGDTQYF
13 TRBJ1-1 TRBV11-2 CASSPSRATEAFF
13 TRBJ1-1 TRBV18 CASSPDSIGKAFF
13 TRBJ2-1 TRBV27 CASRFGRSGEQFF
14 TRBJ1-6 TRBV15 CATSYRDRVSPLHF
15 TRBJ1-5 TRBV6-2/TRBV6-3 CASSSGREDYQPQHF
13 TRBJ2-2 TRBV27 CASNSAGTGELFF
15 TRBJ2-1 TRBV9 CASSVERGVYNEQFF
15 TRBJ2-2 TRBV30 CAWSLDSLPTGELFF
12 TRBJ1-3 TRBV19 CASSPRHAEIYF
16 TRBJ2-1 TRBV4-3 CASSQDLGTGNNEQFF
16 TRBJ1-2 TRBV28 CASRPTWTGANYGYTF
18 TRBJ1-2 TRBV5-1 CASSFPSDRSGVNYGYTF
17 TRBJ2-5 TRBV15 CATSHDGRQGAGETQYF
14 TRBJ1-5 TRBV6-5 CASSYSRENKPQHF
14 TRBJ2-1 TRBV5-1 CASSWANSYNEQFF
14 TRBJ2-1 TRBV6-1 CASSEPDPSNEQFF
12 TRBJ2-7 TRBV11-3 CASSGQGDEQYF
15 TRBJ2-5 TRBV5-1 CASSLGSQGGETQYF
13 TRBJ1-1 TRBV6-4 CASSDLQGTEAFF
14 TRBJ1-2 TRBV6-2/TRBV6-3 CASSWEQGAGGYTF
17 TRBJ2-3 TRBV5-4 CASSLPGASGNADTQYF
14 TRBJ1-5 TRBV12-5 CATSRGLSNQPQHF